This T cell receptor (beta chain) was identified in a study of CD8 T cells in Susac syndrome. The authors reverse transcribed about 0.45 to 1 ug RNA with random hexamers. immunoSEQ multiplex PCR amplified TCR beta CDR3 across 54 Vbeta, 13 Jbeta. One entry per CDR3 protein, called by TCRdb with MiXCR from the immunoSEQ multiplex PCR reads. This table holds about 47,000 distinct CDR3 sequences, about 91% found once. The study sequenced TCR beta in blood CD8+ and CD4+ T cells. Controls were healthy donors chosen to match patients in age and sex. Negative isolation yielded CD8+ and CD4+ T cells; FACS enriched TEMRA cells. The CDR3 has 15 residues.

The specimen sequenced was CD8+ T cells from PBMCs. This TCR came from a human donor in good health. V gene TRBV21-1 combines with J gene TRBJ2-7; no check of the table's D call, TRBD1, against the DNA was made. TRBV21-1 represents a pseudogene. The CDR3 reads CASSTPRGTVYEQYF. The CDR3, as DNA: TGTGCCAGCAGCACTCCGAGGGGGACAGTCTACGAGCAGTACTTC.